The 21 T cell receptor beta chains listed next were all sequenced from one sample in a study of T-cell memory formation after mild COVID-19. TCRdb re-called the 5' RACE reads with MiXCR, one entry per CDR3 protein. Among around 300,000 distinct CDR3 sequences listed, roughly 13% were seen once. Sequencing used PBMCs or a T cell subset sorted from them (not recorded which). The receptors originated from a man younger than 35 who had mild COVID-19 (a few samples of this study predate the infection). Cell type and time point are not known.

The chain is built from TRBV7-9 and TRBJ1-1; 8 positions match TRBD1. V was clipped by 1 base and J by 11 bases; unmatched bases: 6. CDR1 is SEHNR and CDR2 is FQNEAQ in the germline V gene (reference sequence). CDR3 size: 13 residues. DNA for the CDR3: TGTGCCAGCAGCTTAGGCGGACAGGGTAACGCTTTCTTT. Residues: CASSLGGQGNAFF. Full variable domain (rest looked up from reference TRBV7-9 and TRBJ1-1): DTGVSQNPRHKITKRGQNVTFRCDPISEHNRLYWYRQTLGQGPEFLTYFQNEAQLEKSRLLSDRFSAERPKGSFSTLEIQRTEQGDSAMYLCASSLGGQGNAFFGQGTRLTVV.

The J gene is TRBJ2-7, the V gene TRBV5-6; D is unresolved. From germline, CDR1 is SGHDT and CDR2 YYEEEE. The CDR3 consists of 13 residues. V was pared by 4 bases and J by 7 bases, with 15 bases between. As DNA, the CDR3 is TGTGCCAGCAGCCAGATTATAGCCCCTGAGCAGTACTTC. Its protein product is CASSQIIAPEQYF.

This clonotype was counted a few times. The V and J genes are TRBV28 and TRBJ1-5; TRBD1 agrees at 7 bases. Per germline, CDR1 MDHEN and CDR2 SYDVKM. The CDR3 has 17 amino acids. Unmatched junction bases numbered 15, after V lost 4 bases and J lost 6 bases. The DNA of the CDR3 is TGTGCCAGCAGTTCAGGGACTGGAGGGGGCCTTGGTCAGCCCCAGCATTTT. This translates into CASSSGTGGGLGQPQHF.

The chain is built from TRBV7-2 and TRBJ1-5; D is ambiguous. Trimming pared 3 bases from V and 9 bases from J, leaving 12 bases between. This CDR3 has 13 residues. CDR1 is SGHTA and CDR2 is FQGNSA in the germline V gene. Here the CDR3 DNA reads TGTGCCAGCAGCTTGACGGCTGTAGGGCCCCAGCATTTT. This sequence encodes CASSLTAVGPQHF.

V gene TRBV2 combines with J gene TRBJ2-1; 8 bases match TRBD1. The CDR3 contains 15 residues. Looked up from germline, CDR1 is SNHLY and CDR2 is FYNNEI. Trimming took 6 bases from V and 4 from J; bases not matched to a gene: 8. The CDR3 DNA follows: TGTGCCAGCAGCAAAGGGACAGGATCTTACAATGAGCAGTTCTTC. Protein: CASSKGTGSYNEQFF.

This chain connects TRBV12-3 or TRBV12-4 to TRBJ1-2; TRBD1 matches at 9 bases. This CDR3 region has 14 residues. V trimming: 5 bases; J trimming: 5 bases; junction bases outside the gene matches: 6. The CDR3 region has the DNA TGTGCCAGCAGTACCGGGACAGGGATTTATGGCTACACCTTC. Translating it yields CASSTGTGIYGYTF.

A few counts support this clonotype. The chain carries TRBV6-2 or TRBV6-3 and TRBJ2-7, with a possible D match to TRBD1 (6 bases). The V end lost 2 bases, the J end lost 6 bases, and 11 bases lay between the germline ends. The CDR3 length is 13 residues. CDR1 is MNHEY, CDR2 SVGEGT, per germline. The CDR3 nucleotides read TGTGCCAGCAGTTACCACCGGGACACCGAGCAGTACTTC. Amino acid sequence: CASSYHRDTEQYF.

CDR3 amino acids: CASSQEPESDQFF. In DNA, the CDR3 is TGCGCCAGCAGCCAAGAACCGGAGTCGGATCAGTTCTTC. V usage is TRBV4-3 and J usage is TRBJ2-1; D gene uncertain. The CDR3 is 13 amino acids. The V and J ends lost 0 bases and 13 bases respectively, with 13 bases between them. Germline values: CDR1 LGHNA, CDR2 YSLEER.

The chain uses TRBV6-6 and TRBJ2-2; the D call may be TRBD1 or TRBD2 (5 bases each). The CDR3 covers 15 residues. With 5 bases removed from V and 9 bases from J, the gap between germline ends came to 19 bases. Germline V gives CDR1 MNHNY, CDR2 SVGAGI (reference sequence). The CDR3 reads CASSNPGTGTWELFF. CDR3 nucleotides: TGTGCCAGCAGTAACCCGGGAACAGGTACCTGGGAGCTGTTTTTT.

This clonotype was observed a few times. This chain connects TRBV3-1 to TRBJ1-4, with unresolved D. Germline assignment: CDR1 LGHDT and CDR2 YNNKEL (reference sequence). This CDR3 is 16 amino acids long. Trimming left V 2 bases short and J 1 base short, with 11 bases between. The CDR3 DNA reads TGTGCCAGCAGCCAAATGGAGGGAGGAACTAATGAAAAACTGTTTTTT. Protein sequence: CASSQMEGGTNEKLFF.

This clonotype has just a few counts. The chain combines TRBV11-2 with TRBJ2-5, with a possible D match to TRBD2 (5 bases). The V gene lost 6 bases and the J gene lost 1 base, with 15 bases spanning the gap. Germline CDR1 SGHAT, CDR2 FQNNGV. The CDR3 length is 15 residues. The CDR3 loop reads CASRWTTGSQETQYF. The CDR3 DNA reads as TGTGCCAGCAGATGGACGACTGGGAGCCAAGAGACCCAGTACTTC.

The table lists this clonotype with a few counts. V usage is TRBV19 and J usage is TRBJ2-1, with D tentatively TRBD1 or TRBD2 (7 bases each). Between the trimmed V and J ends, which lost 0 bases and 8 bases, there was a span of 11 bases. The CDR3 runs to 14 residues. Germline V lookup: CDR1 LNHDA, CDR2 SQIVND (reference sequence). CDR3 sequence reads: CASSIDRGGDEQFF. As DNA, the CDR3 is TGTGCCAGTAGTATAGACAGGGGGGGGGATGAGCAGTTCTTC.

The chain links TRBV6-5 to TRBJ2-3; D is perhaps TRBD2 (5 bases). V was trimmed by 5 bases and J by 8 bases, leaving 11 bases between them. The CDR3 covers 12 residues. Germline loops: CDR1 MNHEY, CDR2 SVGAGI. The CDR3 is CASSPSRGTQYF. In DNA, the CDR3 is TGTGCCAGCAGTCCATCACGGGGTACGCAGTATTTT.

The chain links TRBV20-1 to TRBJ1-5; TRBD1 matches 8 bases. The CDR3 spans 14 residues. From germline, CDR1 is DFQATT and CDR2 SNEGSKA (reference sequence). Trimming cost V 6 bases and J 4 bases; bases outside gene matches: 8. DNA of the CDR3: TGCAGTGCAGAAGACAGGGGACTTAATCAGCCCCAGCATTTT. Its protein product is CSAEDRGLNQPQHF.

This chain connects TRBV4-1 to TRBJ1-5; maybe TRBD1 (5 bases). Germline V gene lookup returns CDR1 MGHRA and CDR2 YSYEKL. The CDR3 consists of 17 residues. V was clipped by 1 base and J by 0 bases, with 13 bases between them. CDR3 nucleotides: TGCGCCAGCAGCCAAGCCGTGAGGGGCCTTAGCAATCAGCCCCAGCATTTT. Protein sequence: CASSQAVRGLSNQPQHF.

This clonotype was picked up one time. A single base separates this from a much larger clone, so it may be a read error. The CDR3 DNA is TGTGGCAGCAGGGGAAGGGGTGAGACCCAGTACTTC. Amino acids: CGSRGRGETQYF. The chain links TRBV7-2 to TRBJ2-5; maybe TRBD1 (6 bases). The CDR3 covers 12 residues. Germline V gene sequence: CDR1 SGHTA, CDR2 FQGNSA.

J is TRBJ2-2 and V is TRBV5-1; TRBD1 agrees at 9 bases. CDR3 length: 16 residues. Germline V gene lookup returns CDR1 SGHRS and CDR2 YFSETQ. V was clipped by 2 bases and J by 3 bases; unmatched bases: 5. DNA for the CDR3: TGCGCCAGCAGCTTTACAGGGGGCGCGGACACCGGGGAGCTGTTTTTT. It codes for CASSFTGGADTGELFF.

This clonotype was found many times. This rearrangement joins TRBV15 to TRBJ2-7; the D gene is possibly TRBD1 (6 bases). Germline V gives CDR1 LNHNV, CDR2 YYDKDF (reference sequence). The V gene lost 0 bases and the J gene lost 5 bases, with 14 bases spanning the gap. CDR3 length: 15 amino acids. CDR3 DNA: TGTGCCACCAGCAGAGATAAAACAGGGATTAACGAGCAGTACGTC. Amino acids: CATSRDKTGINEQYV.

The genes are TRBV20-1 and TRBJ1-2; 7 bases are a match to TRBD1. After removal of 5 bases from V and 0 bases from J, the junction contained 3 bases not matched to a gene. This CDR3 has 13 amino acids. CDR1 DFQATT and CDR2 SNEGSKA come from the germline V gene (reference sequence). The CDR3 DNA reads as TGCAGTGCTCAGGGGGGAGCTAACTATGGCTACACCTTC. This encodes CSAQGGANYGYTF.

V is TRBV7-3 and J is TRBJ2-1, with unresolved D. The CDR3 spans 14 residues. Trimming stripped 1 base from V and 9 bases from J, with 13 bases between. Germline V gene data show CDR1 as SGHTA and CDR2 as FQGTGA. The CDR3 coding sequence is TGTGCCAGCAGCTTAAATCGGGTGGCCGGTGAGCAGTTCTTC. Translating gives CASSLNRVAGEQFF.

J is TRBJ2-7 and V is TRBV29-1, with D possibly matching TRBD2 (5 bases). Trimming took 7 bases from V and 6 from J, leaving 13 bases between them. Germline CDR1 reads SQVTM; CDR2 reads ANQGSEA. The CDR3 is 11 amino acids. CDR3 amino acids: CSGGWGAEQYV. The DNA of the CDR3 is TGCAGCGGTGGGTGGGGAGCCGAGCAGTACGTC.